These 6 T cell receptor beta chains were sequenced from one sample in a study of blood T cell repertoires in COVID-19. Produced via immunoSEQ multiplex PCR; TCRdb's table is partial and in-frame only. The sample has about 89,000 clones, approximately 90% seen once. The sample taken for sequencing was peripheral blood. These receptors all come from a human donor with active COVID-19. The donor label of this sample is uncertain.

A single count supports this clone. The genes are TRBV4-2 and TRBJ2-3; TRBD2 agrees at 14 bases. The CDR3 consists of 20 residues. Unmatched junction bases numbered 11, after V lost 0 bases and J lost 3 bases. Germline CDR1 reads LGHNA; CDR2 reads YNFKEQ. This CDR3 reads CASSQDGSTSGGASTDTQYF. In nucleotides, the CDR3 is TGTGCCAGCAGCCAAGATGGGTCGACTAGCGGGGGGGCCAGTACAGATACGCAGTATTTT.

The chain uses TRBV7-2 and TRBJ2-5, with a possible D match to TRBD1 (5 bases). CDR3 length: 16 amino acids. The V end lost 1 base, the J end lost 3 bases, and 15 bases lay between the germline ends. The germline V gene has CDR1 SGHTA and CDR2 FQGNSA. The DNA of the CDR3 is TGTGCCAGCAGCTTAGTTACATCAGGGTTGGAAGAGACCCAGTACTTC. This sequence encodes CASSLVTSGLEETQYF.

J is TRBJ2-7 and V is TRBV14; perhaps TRBD1 as D (6 bases). The germline gives CDR1 SGHDN, CDR2 FVKESK. V lost 0 bases to trimming and J lost 2 bases, with 14 bases between them. This CDR3 contains 16 residues. This CDR3 reads CASSQDDRPSPYEQYF. The CDR3 coding sequence is TGTGCCAGCAGCCAAGATGACAGGCCCTCACCCTACGAGCAGTACTTC.

The V call is TRBV2, the J call TRBJ1-2, with D tentatively TRBD1 (5 bases). The length of the CDR3 is 13 residues. V lost 7 bases, J lost 5 bases, and 14 bases lay in between. Germline V gene data show CDR1 as SNHLY and CDR2 as FYNNEI. CDR3 sequence (DNA): TGTGCCAGCAAGGAGGGGATAGGGTATGGCTACACCTTC. Translating gives CASKEGIGYGYTF.

The J gene is TRBJ2-1, the V gene TRBV9; TRBD1 matches 12 bases. J gave up 8 bases and V 4 bases, and 7 bases lay outside the gene matches. The germline V gene encodes CDR1 SGDLS and CDR2 YYNGEE. The CDR3 is made up of 15 amino acids. The CDR3 reads CASSTAGTGGDEQFF. The DNA of the CDR3 is TGTGCCAGCAGCACTGCCGGGACAGGGGGCGATGAGCAGTTCTTC.

This chain uses TRBV10-3 with TRBJ1-1; the match to TRBD1 covers 8 bases. This CDR3 is built from 14 residues. The V and J ends lost 5 bases and 1 base, in that order; junction bases with no gene match: 3. Per the germline V gene, CDR1 is ENHRY and CDR2 is SYGVKD. The CDR3, as DNA: TGTGCCATCAGTTTGACAGGGGAGAACACTGAAGCTTTCTTT. Protein sequence: CAISLTGENTEAFF.